This entry lists 8 T cell receptor beta chains sequenced from one sample in a study of CD8 T cells in ankylosing spondylitis. MiXCR, run by TCRdb on the 5' RACE reads, gives a single entry per CDR3 protein. The sample includes 150,000 or so distinct CDR3 sequences, 25% to 35% of them seen just once. What was sequenced was synovial fluid, either unsorted or a sorted T cell fraction (not recorded which). The receptors here all came from a male donor with ankylosing spondylitis.

This clonotype was recorded a few times. This chain's CDR3 is CASSPRAQGEQYF. CDR3 DNA: TGTGCCAGCAGTCCTCGGGCCCAGGGCGAGCAGTACTTC. V is TRBV5-4 and J is TRBJ2-7, with D perhaps TRBD1 (5 bases). The V gene lost 5 bases and the J gene lost 6 bases, with 15 bases spanning the gap. The CDR3 is made up of 13 amino acids. Germline loops: CDR1 SGHNT, CDR2 YYREEE (reference sequence).

The chain uses TRBV7-8 and TRBJ2-1, with 7 positions matching TRBD2. J was trimmed by 8 bases and V by 4 bases; bases with no gene match: 11. CDR1 and CDR2 from the germline V gene are SGHVS and FQNEAQ. The CDR3 is made up of 15 amino acids. CDR3 residues: CASSYASGTIHEQFF. CDR3 nucleotides: TGTGCCAGCAGCTACGCCTCCGGGACTATCCATGAGCAGTTCTTC.

The chain is built from TRBV12-3 or TRBV12-4 and TRBJ1-4; D remains ambiguous. This CDR3 spans 14 amino acids. Deletions cut 1 base from V and 7 bases from J, with 10 bases between. CDR3 residues: CASSLDTGVEKLFF. CDR3 in DNA: TGTGCCAGCAGTTTAGACACCGGAGTTGAAAAACTGTTTTTT.

This chain links TRBV7-2 with TRBJ2-1; 9 bases map to TRBD2. CDR1 and CDR2 (germline): SGHTA, FQGNSA. The CDR3 loop spans 15 amino acids. J was trimmed by 3 bases and V by 5 bases; bases with no gene match: 5. The CDR3 reads CASSRRGGNYNEQFF. CDR3 DNA sequence: TGTGCCAGCAGCCGGCGGGGGGGGAACTACAATGAGCAGTTCTTC.

This chain connects TRBV4-2 to TRBJ2-7; no firm D call. V gave up 1 base and J gave up 4 bases, with 8 bases separating them. Germline V CDR1 and CDR2: LGHNA, YNFKEQ. The CDR3 loop spans 13 amino acids. DNA for the CDR3: TGTGCCAGCAGCCAAGGTCTCCGGTACGAGCAGTACTTC. Amino acids: CASSQGLRYEQYF.

This clonotype was counted only a few times. The rearrangement joins TRBV11-2 to TRBJ2-5; D is undetermined. Germline assignment: CDR1 SGHAT and CDR2 FQNNGV. This CDR3 has 13 amino acids. Trimming removed 1 base from V and 2 bases from J, with 5 bases in between. CDR3 in DNA: TGTGCCAGCAGCTTAGCCCAACAAGAGACCCAGTACTTC. Amino acid sequence: CASSLAQQETQYF.

Here the CDR3 DNA reads TGTGCCAGCAGCGTAGGAGACAGGGCGTACAATGAGCAGTTCTTC. It yields the protein CASSVGDRAYNEQFF. The chain joins TRBV9 to TRBJ2-1, with TRBD1 identical over 7 bases. CDR3 length equals 15 residues. V lost 0 bases to trimming and J lost 4 bases; unmatched junction nucleotides: 4. Germline CDR1 and CDR2: SGDLS and YYNGEE. Combining the CDR3 with reference TRBV9 and TRBJ2-1 gives the whole variable domain DSGVTQTPKHLITATGQRVTLRCSPRSGDLSVYWYQQSLDQGLQFLIQYYNGEERAKGNILERFSAQQFPDLHSELNLSSLELGDSALYFCASSVGDRAYNEQFFGPGTRLTVL.

This clonotype was recorded at least ten times. The chain couples TRBV4-3 to TRBJ2-3; no definite D call. Germline CDR1 is LGHNA and CDR2 is YSLEER. The CDR3 runs 18 residues. Trimming shortened V by 1 base and J by 1 base, and 18 bases separated the two germline ends. The CDR3 DNA reads TGCGCCAGCAGCCAAGCCCTTTTTGCCTCAACGGGCACAGATACGCAGTATTTT. This gives the protein CASSQALFASTGTDTQYF.